Shown below are 18 T cell receptor beta chains from a single sample sequenced in a study of response to subunit inactivated influenza vaccine. Each CDR3 protein is one row after TCRdb ran MiXCR on the RT-PCR reads. The table records around 580,000 distinct CDR3 sequences, approximately 10% of them present only once. The sequences come from PBMCs from blood, collected on the day of vaccination. These receptors were taken from a man in his fifties who received an inactivated influenza vaccine.

V is TRBV7-8 and J is TRBJ1-4; D is undetermined. From germline, CDR1 is SGHVS and CDR2 FQNEAQ. V lost 2 bases, J lost 3 bases, and 16 bases lay in between. This CDR3 is 17 amino acids long. DNA of the CDR3: TGTGCCAGCAGCTTATCTTCGTTGGGAGGGTCTAATGAAAAACTGTTTTTT. This translates into CASSLSSLGGSNEKLFF.

In its sample, this clonotype was seen a few times. The gene calls are TRBV28 and TRBJ2-5, with D unclear. In germline, CDR1 is MDHEN, CDR2 SYDVKM. With 4 bases removed from V and 4 bases from J, the gap between germline ends came to 10 bases. The CDR3 is 13 residues long. CDR3 protein: CASSSGSAETQYF. DNA of the CDR3: TGTGCCAGCAGTTCTGGAAGCGCAGAGACCCAGTACTTC.

The chain employs TRBV5-1 and TRBJ1-2; D remains ambiguous. This CDR3 region has 14 residues. V was clipped by 0 bases and J by 8 bases, with 14 bases between them. Germline V gene sequence: CDR1 SGHRS, CDR2 YFSETQ. CDR3 sequence: CASSLVPQARGYTF. The CDR3 DNA reads TGCGCCAGCAGCTTGGTCCCCCAGGCCAGGGGCTACACCTTC.

The genes are TRBV4-2 and TRBJ1-1; D is uncertain. Germline V lookup: CDR1 LGHNA, CDR2 YNFKEQ. This CDR3 region has 13 residues. V gave up 0 bases and J gave up 4 bases, with 6 bases separating them. DNA of the CDR3: TGTGCCAGCAGCCAAGATCACGGCACTGAAGCTTTCTTT. This encodes CASSQDHGTEAFF.

The rearrangement joins TRBV21-1 to TRBJ2-3. TRBV21-1 is recorded as a pseudogene. The CDR3 sequence is 14 residues long. This CDR3 reads CASSRGLVTDTQYF. DNA for the CDR3: TGTGCCAGCAGCCGGGGACTAGTCACAGATACGCAGTATTTT.

The chain recombines TRBV4-3 with TRBJ2-1; TRBD2 agrees at 7 bases. Trimming took 0 bases from V and 4 from J; bases not matched to a gene: 9. This CDR3 region has 17 residues. Germline loops: CDR1 LGHNA, CDR2 YSLEER. The CDR3 loop reads CASSQDTPPGGYNEQFF. The CDR3 DNA reads TGCGCCAGCAGCCAAGATACACCCCCGGGGGGTTACAATGAGCAGTTCTTC.

This clonotype has just a few counts. The gene calls are TRBV20-1 and TRBJ2-7, with D possibly being TRBD2 (5 bases). Per the germline V gene, CDR1 is DFQATT and CDR2 is SNEGSKA (reference sequence). The V gene lost 5 bases and the J gene lost 6 bases, with 14 bases spanning the gap. The CDR3 spans 12 residues. CDR3 sequence reads: CSARGSAVEQYF. In nucleotides, the CDR3 is TGCAGTGCTCGGGGTTCAGCAGTCGAGCAGTACTTC.

This chain connects TRBV19 to TRBJ2-1; D tentatively fits TRBD1 or TRBD2 (5 bases each). Trimming stripped 0 bases from V and 0 bases from J, with 9 bases between. Germline CDR1 is LNHDA and CDR2 is SQIVND (reference sequence). CDR3 length equals 16 residues. This CDR3 reads CASSIDGASSYNEQFF. The CDR3 DNA sequence: TGTGCCAGTAGTATAGACGGGGCCAGCTCCTACAATGAGCAGTTCTTC.

This clonotype was observed many times. J is TRBJ2-7 and V is TRBV29-1; perhaps TRBD1 as D (5 bases). The germline V gene has CDR1 SQVTM and CDR2 ANQGSEA. CDR3 length: 11 residues. V gave up 5 bases and J gave up 3 bases, with 8 bases separating them. The CDR3 coding sequence is TGCAGCGTTCTACAGGTCTACGAGCAGTACTTC. It codes for CSVLQVYEQYF.

This clonotype was counted between two and nine times. CDR3 DNA sequence: TGTGCCAGCAGTCTAACAGCTACGAATGAGCAGTTCTTC. The encoded protein is CASSLTATNEQFF. The chain is built from TRBV28 and TRBJ2-1; D unresolved. There are 13 residues in the CDR3. Looked up from germline, CDR1 is MDHEN and CDR2 is SYDVKM. V was trimmed by 5 bases and J by 7 bases, leaving 12 bases between them.

This clonotype was seen many times. The rearrangement joins TRBV24-1 to TRBJ2-1; TRBD1 agrees at 10 bases. This CDR3 contains 15 residues. The V segment lost 5 bases and the J segment 8 bases; nucleotides outside the gene matches: 8. Looked up from germline, CDR1 is KGHDR and CDR2 is SFDVKD. The CDR3 DNA sequence: TGTGCCACCAGTGGGGGGGGGACAGGGGTCGATGAGCAGTTCTTC. This sequence encodes CATSGGGTGVDEQFF.

The chain couples TRBV9 to TRBJ2-3; D may be TRBD2 (6 bases). V was pared by 5 bases and J by 6 bases, with 22 bases between. The CDR3 consists of 16 residues. Germline CDR1 reads SGDLS; CDR2 reads YYNGEE. CDR3 protein: CASSNTHPGDSDTQYF. CDR3 nucleotide sequence: TGTGCCAGCAGTAACACCCACCCCGGGGACTCTGATACGCAGTATTTT.

This clonotype has just a few counts. This chain connects TRBV6-1 to TRBJ1-5; 8 bases are a match to TRBD1. CDR1 and CDR2 from the germline V gene are MNHNS and SASEGT. The CDR3 loop spans 14 amino acids. The V segment lost 5 bases and the J segment 7 bases; nucleotides outside the gene matches: 7. CDR3 amino acids: CASSLDRASQPQHF. CDR3 nucleotide sequence: TGTGCCAGCAGTCTGGACAGGGCCAGCCAGCCCCAGCATTTT.

The rearrangement joins TRBV12-3 or TRBV12-4 to TRBJ2-3; D may be TRBD2 (6 bases). V was shortened by 5 bases and J by 5 bases, with 17 bases between the two germline ends. The CDR3 spans 15 residues. In DNA, the CDR3 is TGTGCCAGCAGTCCCGGGACTGGGCATGGAGATACGCAGTATTTT. Its protein product is CASSPGTGHGDTQYF.

The J gene is TRBJ1-5, the V gene TRBV20-1; the D gene is possibly TRBD1 (5 bases). This CDR3 contains 14 residues. The V and J ends lost 1 base and 1 base respectively, with 8 bases between them. CDR1 DFQATT and CDR2 SNEGSKA come from the germline V gene (reference sequence). The CDR3 here is CSARVGESNQPQHF. For the CDR3, the DNA is TGCAGTGCTAGAGTGGGGGAGAGCAATCAGCCCCAGCATTTT.

The chain couples TRBV12-3 or TRBV12-4 to TRBJ1-4; 7 nucleotides agree with TRBD1. With 5 bases clipped from V and 7 bases from J, the junction kept 7 bases outside the gene matches. The CDR3 consists of 14 residues. CDR3 sequence (DNA): TGTGCCAGCAGTAATGACAGGGAGGGTGAAAAACTGTTTTTT. It is translated as CASSNDREGEKLFF.

The V and J genes are TRBV27 and TRBJ2-1, with TRBD1 identical over 8 bases. Germline values: CDR1 MNHEY, CDR2 SMNVEV (reference sequence). The CDR3 totals 14 residues. Losses at the gene ends were 5 bases for V and 8 bases for J; bases not matched to a gene: 8. CDR3 loop: CASSLRTGQYEQFF. The CDR3 DNA is TGTGCCAGCAGTCTGAGGACAGGGCAATATGAGCAGTTCTTC.

This clonotype was found a few times. The rearrangement joins TRBV6-5 to TRBJ2-3; 7 nucleotides line up with TRBD2. Germline V gives CDR1 MNHEY, CDR2 SVGAGI. V was pared by 2 bases and J by 1 base, with 9 bases of the junction left unmatched. The CDR3 loop spans 17 amino acids. CDR3 bases: TGTGCCAGCAGTTACCAAGAACCCCGGGGGGGCACAGATACGCAGTATTTT. This gives the protein CASSYQEPRGGTDTQYF.